Below are 29 T cell receptor beta chains sequenced from a single sample in a study of blood T cells in healthy people across ages. Using a J-beta primer mix together with a sample-barcoded 5' primer, a second PCR was run for 7 to 11 cycles. TCRdb passed the 5' RACE reads through MiXCR, listing each CDR3 protein once. Among more than 900,000 distinct CDR3 sequences listed, approximately 26% were seen once. The same data also went into a second study, on T cells of mothers and their children.

Material for sequencing was blood. Receptors were obtained from a girl aged 2 to 9 in good health.

The rearrangement links TRBV25-1 to TRBJ2-7, with 11 bases aligning to TRBD2. This CDR3 has 13 amino acids. CDR1 is MGHDK, CDR2 SYGVNS, per germline. Losses at the gene ends were 4 bases for V and 6 bases for J; bases not matched to a gene: 2. The CDR3 sequence is CASSGGTSGEQYF. For the CDR3, the DNA is TGTGCCAGCAGTGGAGGGACTAGCGGCGAGCAGTACTTC.

This clonotype was picked up a small number of times. The gene calls are TRBV12-3 or TRBV12-4 and TRBJ2-4; D might be TRBD2 (5 bases). The CDR3 sequence is 14 residues long. V was clipped by 7 bases and J by 1 base, with 11 bases between them. The CDR3 DNA reads as TGTGCCAGCACCTTTGGGGAGGCCAAAAACATTCAGTACTTC. Protein product: CASTFGEAKNIQYF.

The chain joins TRBV11-3 to TRBJ2-7; TRBD1 agrees at 9 bases. Germline V lookup: CDR1 SGHNT, CDR2 YENEEA. CDR3 length: 14 amino acids. V was clipped by 2 bases and J by 5 bases; unmatched bases: 4. The DNA of the CDR3 is TGTGCCAGCAGCTTAAGGACAGGGGCCCACGAGCAGTACTTC. Its protein product is CASSLRTGAHEQYF.

The table lists this clonotype with a few counts. The genes are TRBV7-9 and TRBJ2-5, with TRBD2 matching over 7 bases. With V trimmed by 7 bases and J by 3 bases, 8 bases remained unmatched. In germline, CDR1 is SEHNR, CDR2 FQNEAQ (reference sequence). CDR3 length: 14 residues. Here the CDR3 reads CASKREAGKETQYF. The CDR3 DNA reads as TGTGCCAGCAAAAGGGAAGCGGGGAAAGAGACCCAGTACTTC.

About this clonotype itself: The germline gene is not matched at one end of the junction; a read error may be the cause. The chain recombines TRBV28 with TRBJ2-1; 7 nucleotides agree with TRBD2. The CDR3 has 12 amino acids. Per germline, CDR1 MDHEN and CDR2 SYDVKM. CDR3 amino acids: CASSLSGLADNF. The CDR3 DNA reads as TGTGCCAGCAGTTTATCAGGGCTAGCGGATAACTTC.

This clonotype was recorded a few times. The chain has TRBV3-1 and TRBJ2-7, with 11 bases identical to TRBD2. This CDR3 is built from 15 residues. Trimming cost V 4 bases and J 2 bases; bases outside gene matches: 4. Germline V gene data show CDR1 as LGHDT and CDR2 as YNNKEL (reference sequence). DNA for the CDR3: TGTGCCAGCAGCCGAGAACTAGCGGGAGCCTACGAGCAGTACTTC. Protein sequence: CASSRELAGAYEQYF.

The rearrangement links TRBV7-9 to TRBJ1-2; tentatively, D is TRBD1 (5 bases). The CDR3 is 15 amino acids. CDR1 and CDR2 (germline): SEHNR, FQNEAQ (reference sequence). Between the trimmed V and J ends, which lost 2 bases and 6 bases, there was a span of 16 bases. The DNA of the CDR3 is TGTGCCAGCAGCTTATCTCCGGGGGTGACTGATGGCTACACCTTC. Protein sequence: CASSLSPGVTDGYTF.

The chain couples TRBV24-1 to TRBJ2-2; TRBD2 is a possible D gene (7 bases). The CDR3 loop spans 15 amino acids. V lost 8 bases, J lost 4 bases, and 16 bases lay in between. CDR1 KGHDR and CDR2 SFDVKD come from the germline V gene. The CDR3 nucleotides are TGTGCCACCATGCGTTCGGGGGGCCTCACCGGGGAGCTGTTTTTT. Its protein is CATMRSGGLTGELFF.

The rearrangement links TRBV12-3 or TRBV12-4 to TRBJ1-3; D is uncertain. Trimming stripped 4 bases from V and 5 bases from J, with 9 bases between. This CDR3 spans 13 amino acids. The CDR3 sequence: CASSSGFRNTIYF. The CDR3 region has the DNA TGTGCCAGCAGTTCGGGTTTTCGAAACACCATATATTTT.

The rearrangement uses TRBV7-9 and TRBJ2-3, with D maybe TRBD2 (6 bases). Germline V CDR1 and CDR2: SEHNR, FQNEAQ (reference sequence). Trimming stripped 5 bases from V and 2 bases from J, with 11 bases between. The CDR3 totals 14 residues. The CDR3 bases are TGTGCCAGCAGCAGCGGCGGGACCACAGATACGCAGTATTTT. Translated, it gives CASSSGGTTDTQYF.

The chain joins TRBV28 to TRBJ1-4; D call uncertain. V was pared by 6 bases and J by 0 bases, with 14 bases between. CDR1 and CDR2 (germline): MDHEN, SYDVKM. CDR3 size: 16 residues. DNA of the CDR3: TGTGCCAGCAGCCTCCCCTTGTCGGCAACTAATGAAAAACTGTTTTTT. As protein: CASSLPLSATNEKLFF.

This clonotype was recorded a few times. This chain uses TRBV12-3 or TRBV12-4 with TRBJ2-2, with 9 bases lining up with TRBD1. The CDR3 is made up of 16 amino acids. J was trimmed by 4 bases and V by 5 bases; bases with no gene match: 8. In DNA form, the CDR3 reads TGTGCCAGCAGTGGGACAGGGACTAAGGGCACCGGGGAGCTGTTTTTT. Translation gives CASSGTGTKGTGELFF.

This rearrangement joins TRBV5-1 to TRBJ2-1; D is perhaps TRBD2 (5 bases). The V gene lost 0 bases and the J gene lost 9 bases, with 10 bases spanning the gap. Germline V gives CDR1 SGHRS, CDR2 YFSETQ. There are 13 residues in the CDR3. The CDR3 loop is CASSLVGAVEQFF. The CDR3 DNA sequence: TGCGCCAGCAGCTTGGTGGGAGCGGTTGAGCAGTTCTTC.

The rearrangement links TRBV12-3 or TRBV12-4 to TRBJ2-7; D is perhaps TRBD1 or TRBD2 (6 bases each). Trimming shortened V by 7 bases and J by 2 bases, and 12 bases separated the two germline ends. The CDR3 runs to 13 residues. CDR3 in DNA: TGTGCCAGCACCCAAGGGGGGCCCTACGAGCAGTACTTC. It is translated as CASTQGGPYEQYF.

This clonotype was detected only a few times. One end of the junction is discordant with germline, which a read error may explain. The chain joins TRBV29-1 to TRBJ1-1, with a weak D call TRBD1 (6 bases). Germline V gene sequence: CDR1 SQVTM, CDR2 ANQGSEA. This CDR3 region has 13 residues. The CDR3 bases are TGCAGCGTTGACAGGGTGGGGGACACTGAAGCTCTCTTT. It encodes CSVDRVGDTEALF.

This chain uses TRBV5-1 with TRBJ2-5, with TRBD2 matching over 9 bases. The V gene end was trimmed by 3 bases and the J gene end by 5 bases; junction bases not matched to a gene: 8. The CDR3 extends over 15 amino acids. Germline CDR1 is SGHRS and CDR2 is YFSETQ. The chain's CDR3 is CASSYSGGSMETQYF. Here the CDR3 DNA reads TGCGCCAGCAGCTACAGCGGGGGGTCGATGGAGACCCAGTACTTC.

This clonotype was seen a handful of times. The chain combines TRBV20-1 with TRBJ2-7; no firm D call. Germline lookup yields CDR1 DFQATT and CDR2 SNEGSKA (reference sequence). The CDR3 is 18 amino acids. With 0 bases removed from V and 6 bases from J, the gap between germline ends came to 27 bases. CDR3 coding DNA: TGCAGTGCTAGAGATGCCTCGTTGGGCGAACGACCCCACGGCGAGCAGTACTTC. It specifies CSARDASLGERPHGEQYF.

V and J are TRBV20-1 and TRBJ2-7; 7 positions match TRBD1. The V gene end was trimmed by 3 bases and the J gene end by 2 bases; junction bases not matched to a gene: 4. There are 13 residues in the CDR3. Germline loops: CDR1 DFQATT, CDR2 SNEGSKA (reference sequence). The CDR3 region has the DNA TGCAGTGCTAGGGGACAGCCGACCTACGAGCAGTACTTC. Translated: CSARGQPTYEQYF.

The DNA for the CDR3 is TGCAGTGCTAGGCTGGCGGGCCGGATGAATACGCAGTATTTT. Protein sequence: CSARLAGRMNTQYF. The V call is TRBV20-1, the J call TRBJ2-3; maybe TRBD2 (5 bases). CDR3 size: 14 residues. The V gene's germline CDR1 is DFQATT and CDR2 SNEGSKA (reference sequence). Deletions cut 3 bases from V and 7 bases from J, with 17 bases between.

Ten or more counts support this clonotype. The chain has TRBV2 and TRBJ2-2, with D perhaps matching TRBD2 (6 bases). The V and J ends lost 6 bases and 3 bases respectively, with 11 bases between them. The CDR3 has 14 residues. Germline CDR1 SNHLY, CDR2 FYNNEI. For the CDR3, the DNA is TGTGCCAGCAGCCGGGACTCTTACACCGGGGAGCTGTTTTTT. This encodes CASSRDSYTGELFF.

The chain uses TRBV4-1 and TRBJ1-2, with no clear D. CDR1 MGHRA and CDR2 YSYEKL come from the germline V gene. This CDR3 comprises 10 residues. Trimming removed 6 bases at V and 7 bases at J, with 6 bases between. The CDR3 sequence is CASRGLGYTF. The CDR3 region has the DNA TGCGCCAGCAGGGGCCTTGGCTACACCTTC.

As DNA, the CDR3 is TGTGCCAGCAGTACCGGGGAGTTAACGACTAGCGTGGATACGCAGTATTTT. Its protein product is CASSTGELTTSVDTQYF. This chain joins TRBV28 and TRBJ2-3; 8 nucleotides line up with TRBD2. V was clipped by 5 bases and J by 6 bases; unmatched bases: 16. Germline assignment: CDR1 MDHEN and CDR2 SYDVKM. The CDR3 has 17 residues.

This clonotype was detected only once. The chain has TRBV4-1 and TRBJ2-7, with D hard to call. The CDR3 has 13 residues. V was trimmed by 8 bases and J by 6 bases, leaving 17 bases between them. Germline V gives CDR1 MGHRA, CDR2 YSYEKL. CDR3 loop: CASAVMGLGEQYF. The CDR3 bases are TGCGCCAGCGCCGTGATGGGGTTGGGCGAGCAGTACTTC.

The CDR3 region has the DNA TGCAGTGTAGCGGGAGGGATCACAGATACGCAGTATTTT. Protein sequence: CSVAGGITDTQYF. The genes are TRBV20-1 and TRBJ2-3, with 11 positions matching TRBD2. The junction had 2 bases not matched to a gene; V was cut back by 7 bases and J by 2 bases. The CDR3 is made up of 13 amino acids. Germline CDR1 reads DFQATT; CDR2 reads SNEGSKA (reference sequence).

V is TRBV4-3 and J is TRBJ2-3; 7 bases align to TRBD2. The CDR3 is 16 amino acids. Germline CDR1 is LGHNA and CDR2 is YSLEER. Trimming removed 3 bases from V and 0 bases from J; junction bases left unmatched: 6. As DNA, the CDR3 is TGCGCCAGCAGCCAGGCGGGGGACCATAGCACAGATACGCAGTATTTT. Translated: CASSQAGDHSTDTQYF.

This chain links TRBV7-3 with TRBJ2-4, with 11 nucleotides matching TRBD1. CDR3 length equals 14 residues. CDR1 is SGHTA, CDR2 FQGTGA, per germline. J gave up 8 bases and V 4 bases, and 4 bases lay outside the gene matches. The CDR3 nucleotides read TGTGCCAGCAGCTCAGTGGGACAGGGGGACATTCAGTACTTC. This codes for CASSSVGQGDIQYF.

This clonotype came up a few times. V and J are TRBV4-3 and TRBJ2-5; TRBD2 matches at 7 bases. The J call is in doubt because the DNA end fits TRBJ2-1 better. The length of the CDR3 is 14 residues. The germline gives CDR1 LGHNA, CDR2 YSLEER. The CDR3: CASSQVSSGYEQFF. DNA for the CDR3: TGCGCCAGCAGCCAAGTCTCTAGCGGCTATGAGCAGTTCTTC.

The chain uses TRBV20-1 and TRBJ2-1; 7 nucleotides match TRBD1. The DNA end is more similar to TRBJ2-7, so the J call may be wrong. Germline loops: CDR1 DFQATT, CDR2 SNEGSKA (reference sequence). The CDR3 length is 13 residues. The CDR3 DNA follows: TGCAGTGCTAGAGAGAGGACAGGCCACGAGCAGTACTTC. Its translation is CSARERTGHEQYF.

This clonotype appeared a few times. The chain has TRBV7-9 and TRBJ2-7; unclear D gene. The CDR3 consists of 13 residues. Per the germline V gene, CDR1 is SEHNR and CDR2 is FQNEAQ (reference sequence). V was clipped by 2 bases and J by 5 bases, with 10 bases between them. CDR3: CASSLPAGHEQYF. The CDR3 bases are TGTGCCAGCAGCTTACCGGCCGGCCACGAGCAGTACTTC.